The rows below give T cell receptor beta chains drawn from one sample of a study of siplizumab effects on memory and regulatory T cells. Produced via immunoSEQ multiplex PCR; TCRdb's table is partial and in-frame only. This sample has about 100,000 clones; about 90% occur once, and the top ten carry 0.13% to 0.15%. Sequences were obtained from CD4+ T cells sorted from blood. All receptors come from a human donor in good health. Both conserved end residues are part of each CDR3.

J gene	V gene	CDR3 protein
TRBJ2-7	TRBV7-9	CASSFGQGLTYEQYF
TRBJ2-5	TRBV7-9	CASSLEAIGRETQYF
TRBJ1-1	TRBV5-5	CASSPAPGAEAFF
TRBJ2-1	TRBV5-1	CASSLEGGPLDEQFF
TRBJ1-1	TRBV20-1	CSGTENTEAFF
TRBJ1-2	TRBV19	CASSIRLTDTF
TRBJ1-2	TRBV11-2	CASSFGDRVGGYTF
TRBJ1-2	TRBV11-2	CASSLLGYGYTF
TRBJ2-5	TRBV6-5	CASSYSKRPPETQYF
TRBJ1-2	TRBV18	CASSPAANYGYTF
TRBJ2-1	TRBV5-1	CASSFSGGAYNEQFF
TRBJ1-1	TRBV7-6	CASSPLPGGAGTEAFF
TRBJ2-4	TRBV6-1	CASSARGNIQYF
TRBJ2-5	TRBV7-6	CASSLVRGQETQYF